This TCR beta chain is from a study of metastatic and nonmetastatic thyroid tumors. Study summary: Both malignant and benign thyroid patients supplied peripheral blood and tumor or nodule tissue samples, across which the repertoires of these patients were then compared. Study-level points and caveats: In blood and tumor, TCR beta diversity was reportedly significantly higher in malignant thyroid tumors than in benign nodules.

V was clipped by 4 bases and J by 3 bases, with 4 bases between them. The V gene's germline CDR1 is SGHNT and CDR2 YENEEA. This CDR3 has 12 residues. Study processing details: It was from CDR3 differences across clinicopathological groups that a distant-metastasis classifier for papillary thyroid cancer was built. TCRdb re-called clones via MiXCR from the PCR reads. TCRdb, not the authors, supplied the V and J calls. The sample yields 25,000 to 35,000 clones, approximately 17% seen once. This clone was recorded at least ten times. The antigen is not known. There were no patients who had received any treatment before thyroid surgery.

The rearrangement uses TRBV11-3 and TRBJ1-3, with D uncertain. Material: blood. The receptor was derived from a female donor with papillary thyroid cancer or a benign thyroid nodule (not recorded which). Some clones in this sample may be carry-over from other donors' samples. The CDR3: CASSSYGNTIYF. The CDR3 coding sequence is TGTGCCAGCAGCTCCTATGGAAACACCATATATTTT.